The 17 T cell receptor beta chains presented below share a single source sample, sequenced in a study of blood T cell repertoires in COVID-19. Here immunoSEQ multiplex PCR was the method, and the copy in TCRdb shows in-frame clones only, minus some. The repertoire holds under 300,000 clones, with about 90% as singletons. What was sequenced was peripheral blood. The receptors derive from a woman aged 25 to 39 with COVID-19, enrolled during active disease.

The V call is TRBV6-2 or TRBV6-3, the J call TRBJ2-1; D may be TRBD2 (5 bases). This CDR3 contains 15 residues. V was cut by 5 bases and J by 9 bases, with 20 bases left in between. The V gene's germline CDR1 is MNHEY and CDR2 SVGEGT. The CDR3 DNA is TGTGCCAGCAGTAGCACTAGTCAGGTTGGTGGTGAGCAGTTCTTC. Translating gives CASSSTSQVGGEQFF.

Written as DNA, the CDR3 is TGTGCCAGCAGTTCAACCCCGACAGATTGGGGTTCACCCCTCCACTTT. This sequence encodes CASSSTPTDWGSPLHF. The rearrangement uses TRBV6-5 and TRBJ1-6, with D possibly being TRBD1 (5 bases). The germline V and J ends were trimmed by 4 bases and 9 bases, with 19 bases remaining between them. CDR1 and CDR2 from the germline V gene are MNHEY and SVGAGI. The CDR3 sequence is 16 residues long.

The chain's CDR3 is CASSPGWGQPNTGELFF. CDR3 sequence (DNA): TGTGCCAGCAGCCCAGGATGGGGACAGCCGAACACCGGGGAGCTGTTTTTT. The gene calls are TRBV7-7 and TRBJ2-2; 7 bases align to TRBD1. With 5 bases clipped from V and 0 bases from J, the junction kept 9 bases outside the gene matches. The CDR3 extends over 17 amino acids. Germline loops: CDR1 SSHAT, CDR2 FNYEAQ (reference sequence). Filled out from reference TRBV7-7 and TRBJ2-2, the complete variable domain reads GAGVSQSPRYKVTKRGQDVTLRCDPISSHATLYWYQQALGQGPEFLTYFNYEAQPDKSGLPSDRFSAERPEGSISTLTIQRTEQRDSAMYRCASSPGWGQPNTGELFFGEGSRLTVL.

The rearrangement links TRBV10-1 to TRBJ1-1; possibly TRBD1 for D (5 bases). Trimming cost V 5 bases and J 1 base, with 11 bases left between them. The CDR3 has 14 residues. CDR1 WNHNN and CDR2 SYGVQD come from the germline V gene (reference sequence). In DNA form, the CDR3 reads TGCGCCAGCAGTCCCGGGACTGGGAACACTGAAGCTTTCTTT. Residues: CASSPGTGNTEAFF.

This sequence joins TRBV3-1 (or the pseudogene TRBV3-2) and TRBJ1-6; no clear D. The CDR3 extends over 14 amino acids. The V gene's germline CDR1 is LGHDT and CDR2 YNNKEL (reference sequence). Deletions cut 5 bases from V and 10 bases from J, with 15 bases between. The CDR3 DNA reads TGTGCCAGCAGCTTGTTTCTAGCTACCTCACCCCTCCACTTT. Its translation: CASSLFLATSPLHF.

The chain couples TRBV2 to TRBJ2-7; 12 positions agree with TRBD1. The V and J ends lost 4 bases and 0 bases, in that order; junction bases with no gene match: 10. The CDR3 contains 18 residues. Germline V gives CDR1 SNHLY, CDR2 FYNNEI. This CDR3 is CASSAGQGARKGSYEQYF. Written as DNA, the CDR3 is TGTGCCAGCAGTGCGGGACAGGGGGCTAGGAAGGGCTCCTACGAGCAGTACTTC.

This clone has just a few counts. The CDR3 spells CASSKVVGDTEAFF. The CDR3 nucleotides are TGTGCCAGCAGCAAAGTGGTGGGAGACACTGAAGCTTTCTTT. The rearrangement joins TRBV21-1 to TRBJ1-1. TRBV21-1 is assigned pseudogene status. CDR3 length: 14 amino acids.

The CDR3 region is CASSLTQGDYEQYF. The CDR3 DNA is TGTGCCAGCAGCTTAACTCAGGGGGACTACGAGCAGTACTTC. This sequence joins TRBV7-9 and TRBJ2-7; 7 positions match TRBD1. The CDR3 is 14 amino acids. Losses at the gene ends were 2 bases for V and 3 bases for J; bases not matched to a gene: 4. Germline CDR1 SEHNR, CDR2 FQNEAQ (reference sequence).

This rearrangement joins TRBV6-5 to TRBJ2-7; D gene unclear. Deletions cut 5 bases from V and 2 bases from J, with 7 bases between. This CDR3 comprises 12 residues. Germline CDR1 reads MNHEY; CDR2 reads SVGAGI. Here the CDR3 DNA reads TGTGCCAGCAGTCCCGGTCCCTACGAGCAGTACTTC. This codes for CASSPGPYEQYF.

This clone came up once. This sequence joins TRBV5-6 and TRBJ2-1; 8 bases are a match to TRBD1. With V trimmed by 3 bases and J by 7 bases, 15 bases remained unmatched. Germline-derived CDR1 and CDR2 are SGHDT and YYEEEE. This CDR3 contains 17 residues. The chain's CDR3 is CASSSRTQGALLNEQFF. The CDR3 DNA is TGTGCCAGCAGCTCGAGAACCCAGGGGGCGCTTCTAAATGAGCAGTTCTTC.

The V and J genes are TRBV6-6 and TRBJ2-6, with 8 nucleotides matching TRBD1. Germline lookup yields CDR1 MNHNY and CDR2 SVGAGI (reference sequence). V gave up 11 bases and J gave up 2 bases; unmatched junction bases: 2. This CDR3 region has 13 residues. CDR3 nucleotide sequence: TGTGCCTCAGGGGGCCCTGGGGCCAACGTCCTGACTTTC. It yields the protein CASGGPGANVLTF.

The chain is built from TRBV5-6 and TRBJ2-1, with 7 bases aligning to TRBD1. The CDR3 covers 12 residues. The junction had 3 bases not matched to a gene; V was cut back by 2 bases and J by 10 bases. Germline V gene lookup returns CDR1 SGHDT and CDR2 YYEEEE. As DNA, the CDR3 is TGTGCCAGCAGCTTTACGACAGGGGAGCAGTTCTTC. This gives the protein CASSFTTGEQFF.

The gene calls are TRBV5-1 and TRBJ2-1, with 7 bases aligning to TRBD2. The CDR3 runs 15 residues. The ends lost 3 bases at V and 4 bases at J; junction bases unmatched: 7. Germline lookup yields CDR1 SGHRS and CDR2 YFSETQ. The CDR3 region has the DNA TGCGCCAGCAGCTCGCTAGCGGATACATACAATGAGCAGTTCTTC. This gives the protein CASSSLADTYNEQFF.

The chain carries TRBV3-1 (or the pseudogene TRBV3-2) and TRBJ2-2; unclear D gene. Trimming cost V 4 bases and J 1 base, with 10 bases left between them. Germline values: CDR1 LGHDT, CDR2 YNNKEL (reference sequence). The CDR3 sequence is 15 residues long. CDR3 nucleotide sequence: TGTGCCAGCAGCCCCCAAACCGGGAACACCGGGGAGCTGTTTTTT. Translation: CASSPQTGNTGELFF.

The chain couples TRBV4-2 to TRBJ2-7, with unresolved D. The CDR3 is 17 amino acids. Trimming took 0 bases from V and 4 from J, leaving 19 bases between them. CDR1 is LGHNA, CDR2 YNFKEQ, per germline. CDR3 region: CASSQDQLRPLWYEQYF. The CDR3, as DNA: TGTGCCAGCAGCCAAGACCAACTAAGGCCTTTATGGTACGAGCAGTACTTC.

The V call is TRBV18, the J call TRBJ1-5; D might be TRBD1 (6 bases). Germline V lookup: CDR1 KGHSH, CDR2 LQKENI. V was trimmed by 1 base and J by 5 bases, leaving 9 bases between them. The CDR3 spans 14 residues. CDR3 protein: CASSPQGVDQPQHF. CDR3 DNA: TGTGCCAGCTCACCACAGGGGGTGGATCAGCCCCAGCATTTT.

This clone came up a few times. The chain is built from TRBV29-1 and TRBJ2-7; 7 bases line up with TRBD2. The V gene's germline CDR1 is SQVTM and CDR2 ANQGSEA. There are 13 residues in the CDR3. The V and J ends lost 2 bases and 0 bases, in that order; junction bases with no gene match: 1. The CDR3 reads CSVELAVSYEQYF. CDR3 bases: TGCAGCGTTGAACTAGCGGTCTCCTACGAGCAGTACTTC.